The 2 T cell receptor beta chains listed next were all sequenced from one sample in a study of early T cells in non-severe SARS-CoV-2 infection. TCRdb itself ran the 5' RACE reads through MiXCR, one entry per CDR3 protein. The sample includes tens of thousands of distinct CDR3 sequences, around 13% seen only once; the top ten take around 5.8%. The sequencing sample was made of whole blood. The receptors were gathered from an adult who was a healthcare worker with PCR-confirmed SARS-CoV-2 infection or an uninfected control (not recorded which).

The V gene is TRBV6-6, the J gene TRBJ1-2, with 10 positions matching TRBD1. CDR3 length: 16 residues. CDR1 is MNHNY and CDR2 is SVGAGI in the germline V gene (reference sequence). V was clipped by 5 bases and J by 1 base; unmatched bases: 7. This CDR3 is CASSQSGTGDNYGYTF. CDR3 sequence (DNA): TGTGCCAGCAGTCAATCCGGGACAGGGGATAACTATGGCTACACCTTC.

As concerns this clonotype: An end of the junction differs from the germline gene, which may be a read error. V usage is TRBV7-7 and J usage is TRBJ1-1; D gene uncertain. This CDR3 is built from 13 residues. Germline assignment: CDR1 SSHAT and CDR2 FNYEAQ (reference sequence). This CDR3 reads CASSAGGSTEAFF. The DNA of the CDR3 is TGTGCTAGCAGCGCAGGCGGGAGCACTGAAGCTTTCTTT.